The sequence of this T cell receptor beta chain was determined in a study of beta chain features in type 1 diabetes (dated by TCRdb to the late 2010s). In terms of the full investigation: Patients and healthy donors did not differ in mean age, gender distribution, total cell number or subset yield. A total of just under 110,000,000 sorted cells were examined across all samples, and RNA yield correlated strongly with the number of cells per subset. The study compared the TCRB repertoires of sorted circulating CD4+ T cell subsets in recently diagnosed type 1 diabetes patients with those in matched healthy donors. Naive and central memory subsets were obtained from all 30 or so donors, but regulatory and stem cell-like memory subsets were isolated from only 8 patients and about 8 healthy donors. What the authors observed across the whole study: PCR might favor shorter templates, but patient and control samples were amplified and corrected together, so any skew would affect both groups equally. Sequencing cDNA rather than genomic DNA could over-represent highly expressing activated cells, although activation and CD3 levels did not differ between groups. At VDJ recombination sites, type 1 diabetes patients had fewer insertions and more deleted nucleotides, which implies abnormalities in thymic rearrangement. Because small numbers of individuals were included in the HLA sub-analyses, any influence of HLA type on TCRB rearrangement was left unresolved. Type 1 diabetes patients showed a moderate but significant shortening of TCRB CDR3 length in all four CD4+ subsets. Naive, central memory and regulatory TCRB repertoires appeared to be more alike among patients than among healthy donors.

All of the isolated RNA was reverse transcribed with the High Capacity cDNA Reverse Transcription Kit, so expressed TCRB transcripts were sequenced. Deep immunoSEQ sequencing was applied to naive, central memory and regulatory T cell samples, giving an average of around 4 million total reads per sample. Sorted cells were lysed in RLT buffer, and RNA was extracted using DNase-treated RNeasy Micro or Mini kits according to cell number. To prevent cross-contamination, each cell subset was processed individually, whereas patient and healthy donor samples were processed jointly. The immunoSEQ multiplex PCR was used to amplify TCRB sequences from cDNA, generating 87-bp fragments that spanned the CDR3 region. The amplicons were sequenced using the Illumina HiSeq platform. The original methods were these. Synthetic template baselines were used to correct PCR bias computationally, reads within Hamming distance 2 were collapsed together, and singletons that could not be merged were discarded. By aligning reads against IMGT, V, D and J genes, CDR3 length, and insertions or deletions at six rearrangement sites were assigned. Within each subset, clonotype counts were normalized to the number of sorted cells before true diversity and Gini coefficients were calculated with the tcR R package. The overlap coefficient, calculated on TCRB nucleotide sequences, was used to quantify repertoire sharing. Out-of-frame TCRB sequences from naive cells were analyzed as a proxy for the pre-selection repertoire. Held by TCRdb, this immuneACCESS table contains in-frame sequences only and omits some clones. Under half of the omission traces to an unresolved V gene where checked; the cause of the rest is unknown. Clone size and V and J calls were adopted from that table, with D and trimming inferred from the DNA. Here the sample has about 650,000 clones; around 12% occur a single time. The ten largest clones represent more than 0.1% of the sample.

On this clone itself: It has no known antigen specificity. The input lacks base qualities; no much larger clone sits a single base away.

Each donor gave one peripheral blood draw, roughly 120 mL on average, collected into heparinised tubes. A BD FACSAria II was used to sort naive, central memory, regulatory and stem cell-like memory CD4+ T cells with a panel that included CD45RO, CCR7, CD25, CD127, CD95 and CD27. All sorted populations exceeded 98% purity. PBMCs were separated immediately by Lymphoprep density gradient centrifugation and were stained directly, without being cultured. Samples were stained and sorted in pairs, with one healthy donor and one patient per experiment, so that batch effects were minimized. Specimen: naive CD4+ T cells from blood. Reading the label with the study, this specimen's cell subset or site is: true naive CD4+ T cells. The sequence derives from a man aged 25 to 45 with type 1 diabetes.

The DNA sequence is as follows: TGTGCCAGCAGCCCCCCCGGGGGGCGGAACACCGGGGAGCTGTTTTTT. It is translated as CASSPPGGRNTGELFF. Rearrangement joined TRBV7-9 to TRBJ2-2; possibly the D gene is TRBD2, per 7 matching bases. CDR1 SEHNR and CDR2 FQNEAQ were looked up in the germline V gene (reference sequence). V lost 5 bases and J lost 1 base; the stretch between them is 14 bases long. The CDR3, from cysteine to phenylalanine, totals 16 residues. The DNA shown is the 48-base CDR3, in frame from base 1.